Shown below are 14 T cell receptor beta chains from a single sample sequenced in a study of T cell repertoires in aging, cancer and after chemotherapy. TRB rearrangements spanning V, D and J were amplified using mixed TRB-A/B primers. TCRdb re-analysed the multiplex PCR reads in MiXCR, keeping a single row per CDR3 protein. The sample comprises 6,000 or so distinct CDR3 sequences, around 36% of which are singletons, and approximately 44% rests with the top ten. Amplification of TCR beta used genomic DNA extracted from peripheral blood. Sequencing input: blood. The receptors were sampled from a human donor in good health.

The gene calls are TRBV19 and TRBJ1-1; a possible D gene is TRBD1 (5 bases). CDR1 LNHDA and CDR2 SQIVND come from the germline V gene (reference sequence). Trimming took off 9 bases at V and 1 base at J, with 12 bases between the two ends. This CDR3 contains 13 residues. CDR3 DNA: TGTGCCAGCCAGCGTGGGGGGAACACTGAAGCTTTCTTT. This gives the protein CASQRGGNTEAFF.

The chain combines TRBV7-2 with TRBJ2-5; 10 bases map to TRBD2. Gene TRBJ2-1 matches the end of the DNA better, so the J call may be wrong. This CDR3 is built from 15 residues. Germline values: CDR1 SGHTA, CDR2 FQGNSA. The CDR3 DNA follows: TGTGCCAGCAGCTTAGCTAGCGGGGGGACTTGGGAGCAGTTCTTC. Protein: CASSLASGGTWEQFF.

The rearrangement links TRBV10-3 to TRBJ1-2, with a possible D match to TRBD1 (5 bases). Trimming stripped 6 bases from V and 9 bases from J, with 14 bases between. The CDR3 has 12 amino acids. Per the germline V gene, CDR1 is ENHRY and CDR2 is SYGVKD. CDR3: CAISGQLSSYTF. As DNA, the CDR3 is TGTGCCATCAGCGGACAATTATCGAGCTACACCTTC.

The chain carries TRBV6-1 and TRBJ2-7; D is possibly TRBD2 (6 bases). Trimming took off 10 bases at V and 5 bases at J, with 21 bases between the two ends. The CDR3 length is 14 residues. The V gene's germline CDR1 is MNHNS and CDR2 SASEGT. In nucleotides, the CDR3 is TGTGCCACCCATCAGGGTAGGGACTTCGACGAGCAGTACTTC. The encoded protein is CATHQGRDFDEQYF.

Remarks on this clonotype: One end of the junction is discordant with germline, which a read error may explain. This chain joins TRBV10-3 and TRBJ2-3, with 9 bases aligning to TRBD2. CDR1 ENHRY and CDR2 SYGVKD come from the germline V gene. There are 17 residues in the CDR3. CDR3 in DNA: TGCGCCAGCAGGGCCGGACGGGGCGGGGGGGCGGAGGATACGCAGTATTTT. This encodes CASRAGRGGGAEDTQYF.

This clonotype has only a few counts. The chain couples TRBV6-6 to TRBJ1-1, with TRBD1 identical over 7 bases. V dropped 10 bases and J dropped 5; count of bases not matched to a gene: 7. This CDR3 spans 12 amino acids. Germline lookup yields CDR1 MNHNY and CDR2 SVGAGI (reference sequence). The CDR3 DNA sequence: TGTGCCATTAGGACAGGCCTAACTGAAGCTTTCTTT. It yields the protein CAIRTGLTEAFF.

CDR3 sequence: CASAGQLEGDTQYF. CDR3 DNA: TGTGCCAGCGCGGGACAGTTGGAGGGCGATACGCAGTATTTT. This chain connects TRBV19 to TRBJ2-3; maybe TRBD1 (7 bases). The V end was cut by 9 bases, the J end by 6 bases, with 19 bases between. The germline gives CDR1 LNHDA, CDR2 SQIVND (reference sequence). There are 14 residues in the CDR3.

CDR3: CASSSGTLNTGELFF. DNA of the CDR3: TGTGCCAGTAGTTCCGGGACTTTAAACACCGGGGAGCTGTTTTTT. The rearrangement links TRBV19 to TRBJ2-2; D is possibly TRBD2 (6 bases). Deletions cut 5 bases from V and 2 bases from J, with 12 bases between. This CDR3 has 15 residues. Germline CDR1 is LNHDA and CDR2 is SQIVND (reference sequence).

This clonotype was seen only a few times. The chain employs TRBV6-5 and TRBJ2-1; 8 bases line up with TRBD2. The CDR3 sequence is 15 residues long. CDR1 is MNHEY, CDR2 SVGAGI, per germline. J gave up 10 bases and V 3 bases, and 11 bases lay outside the gene matches. The CDR3 nucleotides read TGTGCCAGCAGTTATAGGGGCCTAGCGGGTGGGGAGCAGTTCTTC. It is translated as CASSYRGLAGGEQFF.

J is TRBJ1-6 and V is TRBV19; 9 nucleotides line up with TRBD1. The CDR3 is 13 amino acids. Germline V gives CDR1 LNHDA, CDR2 SQIVND (reference sequence). The V segment lost 9 bases and the J segment 6 bases; nucleotides outside the gene matches: 3. The CDR3 is CASQTGGNSPLHF. DNA for the CDR3: TGTGCCAGCCAGACAGGGGGTAATTCACCCCTCCACTTT.

The chain carries TRBV7-3 and TRBJ2-2; possibly TRBD1 or TRBD2 for D (7 bases each). The CDR3 is made up of 16 amino acids. V was clipped by 7 bases and J by 3 bases, with 18 bases between them. Germline-derived CDR1 and CDR2 are SGHTA and FQGTGA. The CDR3: CASKKLPGGDTGELFF. For the CDR3, the DNA is TGTGCCAGCAAAAAGCTTCCAGGGGGGGACACCGGGGAGCTGTTTTTT.

The gene calls are TRBV7-3 and TRBJ1-2; 7 nucleotides agree with TRBD1. Per the germline V gene, CDR1 is SGHTA and CDR2 is FQGTGA. The CDR3 totals 16 residues. V dropped 3 bases and J dropped 2; count of bases not matched to a gene: 9. CDR3 bases: TGTGCCAGCAGCTTGGGAGGGACAGAAAAGAACTATGGCTACACCTTC. Its protein product is CASSLGGTEKNYGYTF.

The rearrangement uses TRBV20-1 and TRBJ2-2, with D possibly TRBD1 on 5 matching bases. V was trimmed by 6 bases and J by 6 bases, leaving 11 bases between them. The V gene's germline CDR1 is DFQATT and CDR2 SNEGSKA (reference sequence). This CDR3 spans 12 amino acids. The chain's CDR3 is CSATPGPGELFF. CDR3 in DNA: TGCAGTGCCACACCAGGGCCCGGGGAGCTGTTTTTT.

This clonotype showed up just a few times. The rearrangement links TRBV6-1 to TRBJ2-5; weak D call: TRBD2 (6 bases). Germline CDR1 is MNHNS and CDR2 is SASEGT. V was trimmed by 2 bases and J by 5 bases, leaving 9 bases between them. This CDR3 spans 13 amino acids. The chain's CDR3 is CASSELGRETQYF. The DNA of the CDR3 is TGTGCCAGCAGTGAACTAGGGAGGGAGACCCAGTACTTC.